Presented here are 14 T cell receptor beta chains from one specimen sequenced in a study of blood T cells in healthy people across ages. For the second PCR, which ran for about 6 to 11 cycles, a sample-barcoded 5' primer and a J-beta primer mix were used. MiXCR was run by TCRdb on the 5' RACE reads, yielding one entry per CDR3 protein. The table includes about 2 million distinct CDR3 sequences, approximately 50% detected once. Sequencing was carried out using blood. These receptors all stem from a woman aged 40 to 50 in good health.

The rearrangement uses TRBV5-5 and TRBJ2-3, with a weak D call TRBD2 (5 bases). Trimming removed 2 bases from V and 0 bases from J, with 13 bases in between. This CDR3 is built from 16 residues. The germline V gene has CDR1 SGHKS and CDR2 YYEKEE (reference sequence). The CDR3 spells CASSLNPGLSTDTQYF. The CDR3 DNA sequence: TGTGCCAGCAGCTTAAACCCAGGACTTAGCACAGATACGCAGTATTTT.

The chain recombines TRBV28 with TRBJ1-2, with TRBD1 matching 7 bases. Germline V lookup: CDR1 MDHEN, CDR2 SYDVKM. V was clipped by 6 bases and J by 1 base; unmatched bases: 8. The CDR3 is 15 amino acids. CDR3 protein: CASRETGWRNYGYTF. The DNA for the CDR3 is TGTGCCAGCAGGGAGACAGGGTGGCGTAACTATGGCTACACCTTC.

V and J are TRBV28 and TRBJ2-1; 9 nucleotides match TRBD1. Germline V gives CDR1 MDHEN, CDR2 SYDVKM. The CDR3 spans 16 residues. V lost 6 bases and J lost 4; bases outside the gene matches: 10. The CDR3 reads CASRYATGGRYNEQFF. The CDR3 DNA reads as TGTGCCAGCAGATACGCAACAGGGGGCCGGTACAATGAGCAGTTCTTC.

The sample holds a few counts of this clonotype. The CDR3 reads CSVPLDYPNIQYF. The CDR3 coding sequence is TGCAGTGTTCCCCTGGACTACCCAAACATTCAGTACTTC. This chain uses TRBV20-1 with TRBJ2-4; the D gene is possibly TRBD2 (6 bases). Trimming cost V 7 bases and J 6 bases, with 16 bases left between them. Germline CDR1 DFQATT, CDR2 SNEGSKA (reference sequence). This CDR3 is built from 13 residues.

The chain recombines TRBV5-1 with TRBJ1-1, with 9 nucleotides matching TRBD1. Germline CDR1 reads SGHRS; CDR2 reads YFSETQ. CDR3 size: 16 residues. Trimming cost V 1 base and J 8 bases; bases outside gene matches: 12. CDR3 nucleotide sequence: TGCGCCAGCAGCTTGTGGGCTGGGGACAGGGCGAAAGAAGCTTTCTTT. It specifies CASSLWAGDRAKEAFF.

The chain combines TRBV14 with TRBJ2-7, with TRBD2 matching over 13 bases. The CDR3 extends over 15 amino acids. CDR1 is SGHDN and CDR2 is FVKESK in the germline V gene. V shed 4 bases and J 5 bases; nucleotides not matched to a gene: 5. DNA of the CDR3: TGTGCCAGCAGCCCGACGGGACTAGCGGGGAACGAGCAGTACTTC. Translating it yields CASSPTGLAGNEQYF.

The V gene is TRBV6-5, the J gene TRBJ1-2; the match to TRBD1 covers 9 bases. This CDR3 is built from 18 residues. The ends lost 3 bases at V and 2 bases at J; junction bases unmatched: 13. CDR1 is MNHEY and CDR2 is SVGAGI in the germline V gene. CDR3 protein: CASSYGDRARYGNYGYTF. CDR3 in DNA: TGTGCCAGCAGTTATGGGGACAGGGCACGGTATGGCAACTATGGCTACACCTTC.

This chain links TRBV27 with TRBJ2-7; D uncertain. Between the trimmed V and J ends, which lost 1 base and 2 bases, there was a span of 9 bases. In germline, CDR1 is MNHEY, CDR2 SMNVEV (reference sequence). The CDR3 consists of 14 residues. CDR3 sequence (DNA): TGTGCCAGCAGTTTATTTGCAGATGCCTACGAGCAGTACTTC. Translation: CASSLFADAYEQYF.

The chain joins TRBV6-5 to TRBJ2-5, with TRBD2 identical over 13 bases. V lost 6 bases and J lost 5; bases outside the gene matches: 12. The CDR3 consists of 17 residues. In germline, CDR1 is MNHEY, CDR2 SVGAGI. In nucleotides, the CDR3 is TGTGCCAGCAGCTTGACTAGCGGGGGGTCAATTTCGGAGACCCAGTACTTC. The encoded protein is CASSLTSGGSISETQYF.

This chain connects TRBV20-1 to TRBJ2-1; D gene ambiguous. This CDR3 has 13 amino acids. Germline V lookup: CDR1 DFQATT, CDR2 SNEGSKA (reference sequence). Between the trimmed V and J ends, which lost 2 bases and 4 bases, there was a span of 9 bases. This chain's CDR3 is CSARFGRYNEQFF. DNA for the CDR3: TGCAGTGCTAGATTCGGACGGTACAATGAGCAGTTCTTC.

This clonotype was found a few times. The V gene is TRBV28, the J gene TRBJ2-1, with D uncertain. Between the trimmed V and J ends, which lost 6 bases and 9 bases, there was a span of 12 bases. Germline assignment: CDR1 MDHEN and CDR2 SYDVKM. The CDR3 covers 12 residues. CDR3 amino acids: CASRPNHREQFF. The CDR3 bases are TGTGCCAGCAGACCGAACCATCGTGAGCAGTTCTTC.

The rearrangement uses TRBV6-2 or TRBV6-3 and TRBJ1-5, with TRBD1 matching 7 bases. The germline V gene encodes CDR1 MNHEY and CDR2 SVGEGT. This CDR3 comprises 16 residues. The ends lost 8 bases at V and 0 bases at J; junction bases unmatched: 10. CDR3 bases: TGTGCCAGCGTAAAGGACAGGACCTTTAGCAATCAGCCCCAGCATTTT. Protein: CASVKDRTFSNQPQHF.

This clonotype was observed many times. The V gene is TRBV7-2, the J gene TRBJ2-3; no clear D. Germline V gene data show CDR1 as SGHTA and CDR2 as FQGNSA. V was clipped by 0 bases and J by 2 bases, with 6 bases between them. The length of the CDR3 is 14 residues. Written as DNA, the CDR3 is TGTGCCAGCAGCTTAGCGATTTTCACAGATACGCAGTATTTT. Translating gives CASSLAIFTDTQYF.

This chain links TRBV6-5 with TRBJ1-2; 8 bases align to TRBD1. Germline-derived CDR1 and CDR2 are MNHEY and SVGAGI. The CDR3 contains 14 residues. V was clipped by 6 bases and J by 5 bases; unmatched bases: 8. The CDR3, as DNA: TGTGCCAGCAGCTTGACAGGGGCCGATTATGGCTACACCTTC. It encodes CASSLTGADYGYTF.